This T cell receptor (beta chain) appears in the sequencing data of a study of vaccination and CD4 T cells after COVID-19. Study overall: There were six male and four female convalescents, and two of them were Hispanic.

This clonotype came up once. Its antigen is currently unknown. V lost 0 bases to trimming and J lost 1 base, with 17 bases between them. Per germline, CDR1 LGHNA and CDR2 YSLEER. CDR3 length equals 18 residues. The treatment is: 10-day PBMC culture with coronavirus spike peptide pools or control peptides (ViraFEST assay). An Oncomine TCR Beta short-read assay was used to sequence the DNA from cultured CD4+ T cells. In TCRdb, the PCR reads were re-called with MiXCR into one record per CDR3 protein. The profile covers about 20,000 distinct CDR3 sequences, with roughly three fifths appearing a single time and 8% to 9% taken by the ten largest.

The input for sequencing was CD4+ T cells from blood, cultured in vitro, taken after SARS-CoV-2 vaccination. This receptor was identified in a human donor who had recovered from COVID-19. J is TRBJ2-3 and V is TRBV4-3, with D possibly matching TRBD1 (5 bases). As DNA, the CDR3 is TGCGCCAGCAGCCAAGATGCGGACACAGGCTTTCGCACAGATACGCAGTATTTT. Translation gives CASSQDADTGFRTDTQYF.